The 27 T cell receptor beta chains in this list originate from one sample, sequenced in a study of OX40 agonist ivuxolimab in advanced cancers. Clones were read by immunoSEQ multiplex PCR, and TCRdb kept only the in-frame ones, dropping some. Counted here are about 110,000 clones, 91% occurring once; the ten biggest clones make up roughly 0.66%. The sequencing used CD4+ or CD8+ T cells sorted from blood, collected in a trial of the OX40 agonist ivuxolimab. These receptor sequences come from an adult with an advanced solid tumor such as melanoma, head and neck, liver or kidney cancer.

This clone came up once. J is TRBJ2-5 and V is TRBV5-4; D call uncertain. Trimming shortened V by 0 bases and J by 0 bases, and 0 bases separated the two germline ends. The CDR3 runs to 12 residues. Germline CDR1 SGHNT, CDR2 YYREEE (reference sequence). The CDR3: CASSLDQETQYF. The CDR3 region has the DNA TGTGCCAGCAGCTTGGACCAAGAGACCCAGTACTTC.

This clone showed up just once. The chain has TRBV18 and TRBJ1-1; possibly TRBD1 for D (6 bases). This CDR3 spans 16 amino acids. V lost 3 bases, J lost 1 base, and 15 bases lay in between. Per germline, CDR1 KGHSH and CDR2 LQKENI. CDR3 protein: CASSPPSQGSNTEAFF. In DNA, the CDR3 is TGTGCCAGCTCACCTCCGTCACAGGGCTCGAACACTGAAGCTTTCTTT.

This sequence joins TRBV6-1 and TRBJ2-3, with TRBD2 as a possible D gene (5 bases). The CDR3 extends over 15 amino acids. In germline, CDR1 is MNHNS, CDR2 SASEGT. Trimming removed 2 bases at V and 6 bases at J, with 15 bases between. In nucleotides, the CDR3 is TGTGCCAGCAGTGAAACCGGGAACCCGGGGGATACGCAGTATTTT. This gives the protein CASSETGNPGDTQYF.

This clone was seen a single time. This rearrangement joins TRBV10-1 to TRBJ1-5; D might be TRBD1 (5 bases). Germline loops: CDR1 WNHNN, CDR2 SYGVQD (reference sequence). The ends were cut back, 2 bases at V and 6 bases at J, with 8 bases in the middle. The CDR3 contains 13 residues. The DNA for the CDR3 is TGCGCCAGCAGTGAGGGGACTGGTCAGCCCCAGCATTTT. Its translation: CASSEGTGQPQHF.

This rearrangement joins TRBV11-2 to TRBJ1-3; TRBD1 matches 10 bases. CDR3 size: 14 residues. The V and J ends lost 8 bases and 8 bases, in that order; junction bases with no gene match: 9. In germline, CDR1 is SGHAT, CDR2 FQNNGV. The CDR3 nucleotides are TGTGCCAGCCGGTTGACAGGGGGCATGGACACCATATATTTT. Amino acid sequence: CASRLTGGMDTIYF.

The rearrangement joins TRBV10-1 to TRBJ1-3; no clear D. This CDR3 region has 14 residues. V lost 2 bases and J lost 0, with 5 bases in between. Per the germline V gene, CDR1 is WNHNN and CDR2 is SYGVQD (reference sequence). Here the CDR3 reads CASSETASGNTIYF. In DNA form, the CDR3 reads TGCGCCAGCAGTGAGACAGCCTCTGGAAACACCATATATTTT.

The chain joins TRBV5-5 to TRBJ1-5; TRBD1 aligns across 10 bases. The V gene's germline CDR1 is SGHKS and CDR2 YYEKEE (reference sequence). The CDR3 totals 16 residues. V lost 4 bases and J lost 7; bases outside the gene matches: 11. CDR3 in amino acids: CASSLTTGGVGQPQHF. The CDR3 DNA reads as TGTGCCAGCAGCCTAACGACAGGGGGCGTAGGACAGCCCCAGCATTTT.

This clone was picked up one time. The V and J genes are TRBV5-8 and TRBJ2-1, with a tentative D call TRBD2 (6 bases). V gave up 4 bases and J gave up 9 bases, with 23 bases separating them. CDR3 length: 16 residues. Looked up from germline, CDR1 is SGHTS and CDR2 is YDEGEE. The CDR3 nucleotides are TGTGCCAGCAGCGACGGAGGGACGGCGGGTTATGGTGAGCAGTTCTTC. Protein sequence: CASSDGGTAGYGEQFF.

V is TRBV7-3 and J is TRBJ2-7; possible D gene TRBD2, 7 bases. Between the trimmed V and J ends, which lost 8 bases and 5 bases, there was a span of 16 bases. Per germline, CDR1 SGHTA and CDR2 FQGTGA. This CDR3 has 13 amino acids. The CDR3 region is CASGKRGGDEQYF. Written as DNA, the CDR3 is TGTGCCAGCGGAAAAAGGGGGGGTGACGAGCAGTACTTC.

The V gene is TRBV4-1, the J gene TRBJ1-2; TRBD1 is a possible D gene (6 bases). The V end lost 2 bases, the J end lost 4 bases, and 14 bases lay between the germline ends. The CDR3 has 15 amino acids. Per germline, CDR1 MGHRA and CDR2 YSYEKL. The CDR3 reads CASSQQQGLAYGYTF. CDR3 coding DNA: TGCGCCAGCAGCCAACAACAGGGTCTCGCCTATGGCTACACCTTC.

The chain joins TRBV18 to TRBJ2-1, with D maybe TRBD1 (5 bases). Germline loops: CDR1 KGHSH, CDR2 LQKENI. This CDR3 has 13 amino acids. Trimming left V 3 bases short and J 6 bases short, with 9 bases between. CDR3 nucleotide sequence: TGTGCCAGCTCACCCCAGGGTGGCAATGAGCAGTTCTTC. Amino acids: CASSPQGGNEQFF.

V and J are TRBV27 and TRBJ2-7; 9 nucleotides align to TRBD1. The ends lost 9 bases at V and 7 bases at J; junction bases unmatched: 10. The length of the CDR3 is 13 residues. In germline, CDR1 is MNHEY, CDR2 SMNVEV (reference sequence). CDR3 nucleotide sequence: TGTGCCAGTTACCCGACAGGGGGTAATGAGCAGTACTTC. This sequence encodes CASYPTGGNEQYF.

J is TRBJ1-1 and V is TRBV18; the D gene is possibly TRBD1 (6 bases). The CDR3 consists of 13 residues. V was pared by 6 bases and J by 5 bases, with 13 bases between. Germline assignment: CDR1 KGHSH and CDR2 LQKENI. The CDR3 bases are TGTGCCAGCTCCCACAGGGATGGTACTGAAGCTTTCTTT. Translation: CASSHRDGTEAFF.

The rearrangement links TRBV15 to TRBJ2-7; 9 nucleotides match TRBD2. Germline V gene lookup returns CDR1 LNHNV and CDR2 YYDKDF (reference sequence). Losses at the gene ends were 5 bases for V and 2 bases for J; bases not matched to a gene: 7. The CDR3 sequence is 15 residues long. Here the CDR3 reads CATSPSGVLAYEQYF. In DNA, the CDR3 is TGTGCCACCAGCCCTAGCGGGGTCCTGGCCTACGAGCAGTACTTC.

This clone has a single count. In nucleotides, the CDR3 is TGTGCCAGCAGTGAAATGGTGACCGGGGAGCTGTTTTTT. This translates into CASSEMVTGELFF. The rearrangement uses TRBV6-1 and TRBJ2-2; D ambiguous. V lost 2 bases to trimming and J lost 5 bases, with 6 bases between them. CDR3 size: 13 residues. Germline V lookup: CDR1 MNHNS, CDR2 SASEGT.

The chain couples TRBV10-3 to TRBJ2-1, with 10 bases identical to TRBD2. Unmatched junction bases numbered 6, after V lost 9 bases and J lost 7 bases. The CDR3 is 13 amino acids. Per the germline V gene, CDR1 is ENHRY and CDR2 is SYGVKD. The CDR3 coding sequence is TGTGCCATAAGCGGGGGGGCGCTGAATGAGCAGTTCTTC. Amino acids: CAISGGALNEQFF.

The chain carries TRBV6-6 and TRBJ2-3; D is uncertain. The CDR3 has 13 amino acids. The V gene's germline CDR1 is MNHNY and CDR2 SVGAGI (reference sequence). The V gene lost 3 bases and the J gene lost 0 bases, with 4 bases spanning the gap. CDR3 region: CASSYVSTDTQYF. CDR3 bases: TGTGCCAGCAGTTATGTGAGCACAGATACGCAGTATTTT.

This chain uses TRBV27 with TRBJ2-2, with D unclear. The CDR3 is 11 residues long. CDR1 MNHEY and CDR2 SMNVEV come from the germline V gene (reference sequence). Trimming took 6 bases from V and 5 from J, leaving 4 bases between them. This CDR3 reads CASRGTGELFF. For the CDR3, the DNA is TGTGCCAGCAGGGGTACCGGGGAGCTGTTTTTT.

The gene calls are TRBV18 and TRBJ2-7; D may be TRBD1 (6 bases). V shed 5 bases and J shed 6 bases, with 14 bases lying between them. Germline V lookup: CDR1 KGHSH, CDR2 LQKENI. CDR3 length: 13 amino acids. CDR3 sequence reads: CASSLNRESEQYF. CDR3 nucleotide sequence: TGTGCCAGCTCATTAAACAGGGAGTCCGAGCAGTACTTC.

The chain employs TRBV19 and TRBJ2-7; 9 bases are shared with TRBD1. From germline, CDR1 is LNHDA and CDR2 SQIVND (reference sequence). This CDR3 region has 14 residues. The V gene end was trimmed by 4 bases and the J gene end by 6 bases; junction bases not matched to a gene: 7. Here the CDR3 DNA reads TGTGCCAGTAGTACCGGGACAGGGACGGTCGAGCAGTACTTC. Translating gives CASSTGTGTVEQYF.

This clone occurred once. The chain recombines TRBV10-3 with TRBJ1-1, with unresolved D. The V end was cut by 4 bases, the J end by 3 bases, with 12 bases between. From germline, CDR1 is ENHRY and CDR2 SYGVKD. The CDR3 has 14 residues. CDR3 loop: CAISGAPTDTEAFF. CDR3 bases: TGTGCCATCAGTGGGGCCCCTACGGACACTGAAGCTTTCTTT.

The CDR3 nucleotides are TGTGCCAGCAGTCCTGCGGCGGGCTACTCCTACGAGCAGTACTTC. Protein product: CASSPAAGYSYEQYF. This rearrangement joins TRBV28 to TRBJ2-7; D may be TRBD2 (5 bases). Germline values: CDR1 MDHEN, CDR2 SYDVKM. The V and J ends lost 5 bases and 0 bases respectively, with 14 bases between them. CDR3 size: 15 residues.

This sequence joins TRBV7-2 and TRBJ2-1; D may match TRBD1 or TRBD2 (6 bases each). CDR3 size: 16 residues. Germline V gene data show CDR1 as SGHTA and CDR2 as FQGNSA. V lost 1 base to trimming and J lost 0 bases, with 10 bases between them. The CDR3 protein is CASSLGGGNSYNEQFF. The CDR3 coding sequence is TGTGCCAGCAGCTTAGGAGGGGGGAACTCCTACAATGAGCAGTTCTTC. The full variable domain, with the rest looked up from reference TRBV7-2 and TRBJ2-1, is GAGVSQSPSNKVTEKGKDVELRCDPISGHTALYWYRQSLGQGLEFLIYFQGNSAPDKSGLPSDRFSAERTGGSVSTLTIQRTQQEDSAVYLCASSLGGGNSYNEQFFGPGTRLTVL.

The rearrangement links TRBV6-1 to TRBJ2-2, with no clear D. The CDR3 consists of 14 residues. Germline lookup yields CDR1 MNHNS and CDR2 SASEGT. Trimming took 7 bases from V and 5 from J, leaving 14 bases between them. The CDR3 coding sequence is TGTGCCAGCATCCTCAATGTGGGTACCGGGGAGCTGTTTTTT. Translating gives CASILNVGTGELFF.

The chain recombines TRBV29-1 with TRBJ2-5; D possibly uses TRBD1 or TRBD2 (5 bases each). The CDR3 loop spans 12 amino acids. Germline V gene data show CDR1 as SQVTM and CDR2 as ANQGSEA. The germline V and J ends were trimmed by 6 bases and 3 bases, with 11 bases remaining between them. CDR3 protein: CSVRGGEETQYF. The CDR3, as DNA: TGCAGCGTGAGGGGTGGGGAAGAGACCCAGTACTTC.

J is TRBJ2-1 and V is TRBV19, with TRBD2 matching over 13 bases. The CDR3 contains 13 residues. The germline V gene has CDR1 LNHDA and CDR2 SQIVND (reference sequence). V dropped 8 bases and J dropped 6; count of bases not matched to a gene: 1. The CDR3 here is CASRTSGSNEQFF. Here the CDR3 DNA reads TGTGCCAGTCGGACTAGCGGGAGCAATGAGCAGTTCTTC.

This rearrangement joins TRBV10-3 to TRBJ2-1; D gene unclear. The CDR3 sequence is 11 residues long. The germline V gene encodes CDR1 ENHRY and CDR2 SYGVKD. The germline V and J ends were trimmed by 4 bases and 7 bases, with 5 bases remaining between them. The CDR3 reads CAISVVNEQFF. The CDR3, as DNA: TGTGCCATCAGTGTGGTAAATGAGCAGTTCTTC.